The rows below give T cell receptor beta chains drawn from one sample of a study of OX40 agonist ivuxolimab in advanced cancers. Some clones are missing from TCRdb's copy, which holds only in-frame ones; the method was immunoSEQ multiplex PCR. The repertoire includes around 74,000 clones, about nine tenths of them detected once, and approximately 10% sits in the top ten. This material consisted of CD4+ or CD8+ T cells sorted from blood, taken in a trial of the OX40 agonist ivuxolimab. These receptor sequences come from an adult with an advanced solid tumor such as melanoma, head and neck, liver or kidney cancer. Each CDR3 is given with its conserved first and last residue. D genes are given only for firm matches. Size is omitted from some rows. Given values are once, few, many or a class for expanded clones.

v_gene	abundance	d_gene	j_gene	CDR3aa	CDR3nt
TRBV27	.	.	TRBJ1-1	CASSLGAEAFF	TGTGCCAGCAGCCTGGGCGCTGAAGCTTTCTTT
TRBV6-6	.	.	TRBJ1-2	CASSPWGGQDGYTF	TGTGCCAGCAGTCCCTGGGGGGGCCAGGACGGCTACACCTTC
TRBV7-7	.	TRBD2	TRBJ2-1	CASSSGLAGVYNEQFF	TGTGCTAGCAGCTCCGGACTAGCGGGGGTCTACAATGAGCAGTTCTTC
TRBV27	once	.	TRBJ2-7	CASSFGRLSYEQYF	TGTGCCAGCAGTTTCGGACGGCTCTCCTACGAGCAGTACTTC
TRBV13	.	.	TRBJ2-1	CASSSGPAGEQFF	TGTGCCAGCAGCTCCGGACCCGCGGGTGAGCAGTTCTTC
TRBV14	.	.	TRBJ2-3	CASSQVQGSTDTQYF	TGTGCCAGCAGCCAAGTCCAGGGTAGCACAGATACGCAGTATTTT
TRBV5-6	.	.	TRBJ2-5	CASSLGASYEETQYF	TGTGCCAGCAGCTTGGGCGCCTCTTATGAGGAGACCCAGTACTTC
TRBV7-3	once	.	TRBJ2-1	CASSLGGGSFNEQFF	TGTGCCAGCAGCTTAGGAGGGGGGAGTTTCAATGAGCAGTTCTTC
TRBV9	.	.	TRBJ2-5	CASSAPTEETQYF	TGTGCCAGCAGCGCCCCGACAGAAGAGACCCAGTACTTC
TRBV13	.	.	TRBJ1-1	CASSSGLANTEAFF	TGTGCCAGCAGCTCAGGGTTAGCGAACACTGAAGCTTTCTTT
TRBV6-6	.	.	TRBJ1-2	CASSYSNRGGYTF	TGTGCCAGCAGTTACTCGAATCGGGGTGGCTACACCTTC
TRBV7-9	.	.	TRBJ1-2	CAVTDNNYGYTF	TGTGCCGTAACGGACAACAACTATGGCTACACCTTC
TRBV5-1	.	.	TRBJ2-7	CASREGYEQYF	TGCGCCAGCAGAGAGGGCTACGAGCAGTACTTC
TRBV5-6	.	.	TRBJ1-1	CASSLVIDTEAFF	TGTGCCAGCAGCTTGGTAATTGACACTGAAGCTTTCTTT
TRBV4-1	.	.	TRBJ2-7	CASSQTGLWNEQYF	TGCGCCAGCAGCCAAACGGGCTTATGGAACGAGCAGTACTTC
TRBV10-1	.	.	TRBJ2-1	CASSDPGKYNEQFF	TGCGCCAGCAGTGATCCGGGCAAATACAATGAGCAGTTCTTC
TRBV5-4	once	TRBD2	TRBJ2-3	CAGVGLAGLTDTQYF	TGTGCCGGGGTCGGGCTAGCGGGGCTCACAGATACGCAGTATTTT
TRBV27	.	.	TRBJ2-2	CASSLGGPGELFF	TGTGCCAGCAGTTTAGGGGGGCCCGGGGAGCTGTTTTTT
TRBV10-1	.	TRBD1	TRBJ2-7	CASSESRDRTYEQYF	TGCGCCAGCAGTGAGTCGCGGGACAGGACCTACGAGCAGTACTTC
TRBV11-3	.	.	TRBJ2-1	CASSLGGYYNEQFF	TGTGCCAGCAGCTTAGGGGGCTACTACAATGAGCAGTTCTTC
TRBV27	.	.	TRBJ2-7	CASSFITPAGNSYEQYF	TGTGCCAGCAGCTTCATCACTCCCGCGGGGAACTCCTACGAGCAGTACTTC
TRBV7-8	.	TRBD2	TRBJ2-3	CASSHAARDYNLGDTQYF	TGTGCCAGCAGCCACGCAGCCCGGGACTACAACCTCGGAGATACGCAGTATTTT
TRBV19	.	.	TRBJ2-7	CASSIVGYEQYF	TGTGCCAGTAGTATAGTGGGCTACGAGCAGTACTTC
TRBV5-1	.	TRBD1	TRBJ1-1	CASRRTGANTEAFF	TGCGCCAGCAGAAGGACAGGGGCGAACACTGAAGCTTTCTTT
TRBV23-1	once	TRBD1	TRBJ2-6	CASSQKPRQGPSGANVLTF	TGCGCCAGCAGTCAAAAACCGAGACAGGGACCTTCTGGGGCCAACGTCCTGACTTTC
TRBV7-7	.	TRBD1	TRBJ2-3	CASSLSGGSTDTQYF	TGTGCTAGCAGCCTTTCAGGGGGTTCCACAGATACGCAGTATTTT
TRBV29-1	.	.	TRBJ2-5	CSAEGRRETQYF	TGCAGCGCGGAGGGCAGGCGGGAGACCCAGTACTTC
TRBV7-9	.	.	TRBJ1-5	CASSWGEAADSNQPQHF	TGTGCCAGCAGCTGGGGGGAGGCGGCGGATAGCAATCAGCCCCAGCATTTT
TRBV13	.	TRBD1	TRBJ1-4	CASTGQGREKLFF	TGTGCCAGCACGGGACAGGGGAGGGAAAAACTGTTTTTT
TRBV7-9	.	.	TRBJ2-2	CASTPGVAANTGELFF	TGTGCCAGCACCCCGGGGGTGGCAGCGAACACCGGGGAGCTGTTTTTT
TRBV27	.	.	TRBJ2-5	CASSFVGQETQYF	TGTGCCAGCAGTTTCGTAGGCCAAGAGACCCAGTACTTC
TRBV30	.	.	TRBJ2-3	CAWSVLRTDTQYF	TGTGCCTGGAGTGTACTTAGAACAGATACGCAGTATTTT
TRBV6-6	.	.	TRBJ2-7	CASSYGVAYEQYF	TGTGCCAGCAGTTACGGGGTAGCCTACGAGCAGTACTTC
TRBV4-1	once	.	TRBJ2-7	CASSQTRDIAFSYEQYF	TGCGCCAGCAGCCAAACGAGGGACATAGCTTTCTCCTACGAGCAGTACTTC
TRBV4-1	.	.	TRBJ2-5	CASSEGWGEETQYF	TGCGCCAGCAGCGAGGGGTGGGGGGAGGAGACCCAGTACTTC
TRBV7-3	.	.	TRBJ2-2	CASSFHGGSGELFF	TGTGCCAGCAGCTTTCATGGAGGGTCCGGGGAGCTGTTTTTT
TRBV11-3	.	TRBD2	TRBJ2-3	CASSLTFLSTSGGAPDTQYF	TGTGCCAGCAGCTTGACGTTCCTTAGTACTAGCGGGGGGGCCCCAGATACGCAGTATTTT
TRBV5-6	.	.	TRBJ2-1	CASSLDRTSYNEQFF	TGTGCCAGCAGCTTGGATAGGACTTCCTACAATGAGCAGTTCTTC
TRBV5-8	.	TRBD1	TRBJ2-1	CASSPRDSFYNEQFF	TGTGCCAGCAGCCCCCGGGACAGCTTCTACAATGAGCAGTTCTTC
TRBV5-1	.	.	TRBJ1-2	CASSSSGVRNYGYTF	TGCGCCAGCAGCTCCTCCGGGGTTCGAAACTATGGCTACACCTTC
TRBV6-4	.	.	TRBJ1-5	CASSEKAGGNQPQHF	TGTGCCAGCAGTGAGAAAGCAGGAGGCAATCAGCCCCAGCATTTT
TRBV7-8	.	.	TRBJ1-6	CASSPSGNWGNSPLHF	TGTGCCAGCAGCCCAAGTGGTAATTGGGGAAATTCACCCCTCCACTTT
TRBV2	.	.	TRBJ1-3	CASKGSGPDRSSGNTIYF	TGTGCCAGCAAGGGGTCGGGCCCAGACAGGAGCTCTGGAAACACCATATATTTT
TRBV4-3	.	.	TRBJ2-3	CASSQDGVVDTDTQYF	TGCGCCAGCAGCCAAGATGGGGTGGTTGATACAGATACGCAGTATTTT
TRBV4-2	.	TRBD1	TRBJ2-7	CASSQGQGAGYEQYF	TGTGCCAGCAGCCAAGGACAGGGGGCCGGATACGAGCAGTACTTC
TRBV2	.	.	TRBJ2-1	CASSGAGFSYNEQFF	TGTGCCAGCAGTGGGGCAGGATTCTCCTACAATGAGCAGTTCTTC
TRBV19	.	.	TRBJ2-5	CASSPGETQYF	TGTGCCAGTAGCCCGGGGGAGACCCAGTACTTC
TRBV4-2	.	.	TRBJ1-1	CASSPLNGNTEAFF	TGTGCCAGCAGCCCCCTGAACGGGAACACTGAAGCTTTCTTT
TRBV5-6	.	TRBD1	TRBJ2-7	CASSPGTANEQYF	TGTGCCAGCAGCCCCGGGACAGCAAACGAGCAGTACTTC
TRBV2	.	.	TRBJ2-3	CASSGTVTSTDTQYF	TGTGCCAGCAGTGGGACGGTTACTAGCACAGATACGCAGTATTTT
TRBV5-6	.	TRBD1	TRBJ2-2	CASSLTGERAGELFF	TGTGCCAGCAGCTTAACAGGGGAGAGGGCCGGGGAGCTGTTTTTT
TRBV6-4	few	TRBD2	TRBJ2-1	CASSGDGGLAANEQFF	TGTGCCAGCAGTGGCGACGGCGGACTAGCGGCGAATGAGCAGTTCTTC